A single sample is the source of the 3 T cell receptor beta chains below, sequenced in a study of monozygotic twins with inflammatory bowel disease. After re-calling the 5' RACE reads, TCRdb lists one entry per CDR3 protein, DNA absent. With about 110,000 distinct CDR3 sequences in the sample, the ten largest clones hold roughly an eighth. Sequencing was done on a sample of blood. These receptors originate from a human donor with ulcerative colitis or Crohn's disease, or a healthy co-twin of an affected twin (not recorded which).

This sequence joins TRBV20-1 and TRBJ1-1. Germline V CDR1 and CDR2: DFQATT, SNEGSKA (reference sequence). The CDR3 sequence is 13 residues long. CDR3: CSARASLGTEAFF.

The chain is built from TRBV6-6 and TRBJ1-1; TCRdb's D call, TRBD1, is unchecked because there is no DNA. The CDR3 is made up of 14 amino acids. Germline-derived CDR1 and CDR2 are MNHNY and SVGAGI (reference sequence). This CDR3 reads CASRGGARDTEAFF.

The gene calls are TRBV11-2 and TRBJ2-3; without DNA, the TCRdb call of TRBD1 cannot be checked. In germline, CDR1 is SGHAT, CDR2 FQNNGV. CDR3 length equals 15 residues. The CDR3 loop reads CASSLAGGITDTQYF.